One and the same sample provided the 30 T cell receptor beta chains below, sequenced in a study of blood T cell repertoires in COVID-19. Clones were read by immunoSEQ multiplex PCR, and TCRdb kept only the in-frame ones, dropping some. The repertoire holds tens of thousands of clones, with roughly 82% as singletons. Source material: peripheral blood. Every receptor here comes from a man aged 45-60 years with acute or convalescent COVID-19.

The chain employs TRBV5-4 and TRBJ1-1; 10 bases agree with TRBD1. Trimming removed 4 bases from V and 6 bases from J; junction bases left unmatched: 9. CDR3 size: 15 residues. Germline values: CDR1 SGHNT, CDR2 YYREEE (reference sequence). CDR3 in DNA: TGTGCCAGCAGCAACCGACAGGGGGCTGGGGCTGAAGCTTTCTTT. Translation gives CASSNRQGAGAEAFF.

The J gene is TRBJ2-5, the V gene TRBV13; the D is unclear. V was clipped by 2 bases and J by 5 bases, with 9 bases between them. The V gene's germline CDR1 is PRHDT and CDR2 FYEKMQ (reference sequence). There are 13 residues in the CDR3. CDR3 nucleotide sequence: TGTGCCAGCAGCTTAAGCCTCGGGGAGACCCAGTACTTC. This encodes CASSLSLGETQYF.

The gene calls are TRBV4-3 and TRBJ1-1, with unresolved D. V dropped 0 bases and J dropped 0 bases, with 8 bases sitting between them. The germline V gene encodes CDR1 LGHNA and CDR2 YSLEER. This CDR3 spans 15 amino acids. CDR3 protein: CASSQDLQMNTEAFF. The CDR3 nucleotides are TGCGCCAGCAGCCAAGATTTACAGATGAACACTGAAGCTTTCTTT.

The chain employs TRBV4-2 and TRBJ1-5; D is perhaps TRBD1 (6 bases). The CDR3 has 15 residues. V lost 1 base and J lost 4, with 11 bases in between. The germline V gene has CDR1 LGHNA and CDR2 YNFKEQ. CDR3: CASSQGYRENQPQHF. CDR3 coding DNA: TGTGCCAGCAGCCAAGGGTACAGGGAGAATCAGCCCCAGCATTTT.

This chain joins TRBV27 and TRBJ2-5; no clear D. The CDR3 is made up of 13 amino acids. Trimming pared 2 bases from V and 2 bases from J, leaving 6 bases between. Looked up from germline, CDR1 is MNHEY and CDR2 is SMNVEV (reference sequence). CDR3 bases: TGTGCCAGCAGTTTAGCGGTTCAAGAGACCCAGTACTTC. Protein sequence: CASSLAVQETQYF.

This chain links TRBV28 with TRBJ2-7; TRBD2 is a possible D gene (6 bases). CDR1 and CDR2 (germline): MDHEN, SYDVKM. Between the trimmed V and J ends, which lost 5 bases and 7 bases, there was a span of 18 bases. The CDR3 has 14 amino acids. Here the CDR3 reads CASSKEGSGREQYF. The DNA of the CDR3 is TGTGCCAGCAGTAAGGAGGGGTCAGGGCGGGAGCAGTACTTC.

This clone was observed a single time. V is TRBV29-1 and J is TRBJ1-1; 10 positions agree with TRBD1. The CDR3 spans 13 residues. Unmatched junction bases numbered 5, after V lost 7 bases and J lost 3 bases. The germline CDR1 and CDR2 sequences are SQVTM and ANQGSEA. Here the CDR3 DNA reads TGCAGCGCGAGAGGACAGGGGGACACTGAAGCTTTCTTT. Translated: CSARGQGDTEAFF.

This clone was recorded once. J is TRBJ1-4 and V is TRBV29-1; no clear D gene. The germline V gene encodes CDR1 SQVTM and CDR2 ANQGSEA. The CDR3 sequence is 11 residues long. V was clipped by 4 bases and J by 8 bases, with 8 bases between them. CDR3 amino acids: CSVVGGEKLFF. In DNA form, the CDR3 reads TGCAGCGTTGTTGGAGGGGAAAAACTGTTTTTT.

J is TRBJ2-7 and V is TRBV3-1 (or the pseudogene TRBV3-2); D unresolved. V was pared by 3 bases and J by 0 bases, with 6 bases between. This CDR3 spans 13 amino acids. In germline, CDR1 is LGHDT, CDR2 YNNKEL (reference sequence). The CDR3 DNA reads TGTGCCAGCAGCCAGAGGATCTCCTACGAGCAGTACTTC. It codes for CASSQRISYEQYF.

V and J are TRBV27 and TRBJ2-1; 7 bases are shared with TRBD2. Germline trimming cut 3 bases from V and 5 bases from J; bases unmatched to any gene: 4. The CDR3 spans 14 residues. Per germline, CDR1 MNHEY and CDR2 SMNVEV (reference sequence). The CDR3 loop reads CASSLGGTNNEQFF. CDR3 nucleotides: TGTGCCAGCAGTTTGGGCGGGACTAACAATGAGCAGTTCTTC.

This CDR3 is CASSWGQGVGYTF. The CDR3 bases are TGTGCCAGCAGCTGGGGACAGGGGGTTGGCTACACCTTC. The chain has TRBV28 and TRBJ1-2; 11 bases line up with TRBD1. The V segment lost 6 bases and the J segment 7 bases; nucleotides outside the gene matches: 4. The CDR3 length is 13 residues. Germline CDR1 and CDR2: MDHEN and SYDVKM.

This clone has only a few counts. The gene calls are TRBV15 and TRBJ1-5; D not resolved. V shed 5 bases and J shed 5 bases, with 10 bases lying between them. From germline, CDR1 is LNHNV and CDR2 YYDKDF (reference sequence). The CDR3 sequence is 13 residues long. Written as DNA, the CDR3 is TGTGCCACCAGCTCCAGAACCCATCAGCCCCAGCATTTT. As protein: CATSSRTHQPQHF.

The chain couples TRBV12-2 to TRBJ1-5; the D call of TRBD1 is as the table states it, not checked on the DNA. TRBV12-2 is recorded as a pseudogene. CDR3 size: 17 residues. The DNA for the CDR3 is TGTGCAAGTCGCTTAGCACCCCAGGGGGCGAGCAATCAGCCCCAGCATTTT. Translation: CASRLAPQGASNQPQHF.

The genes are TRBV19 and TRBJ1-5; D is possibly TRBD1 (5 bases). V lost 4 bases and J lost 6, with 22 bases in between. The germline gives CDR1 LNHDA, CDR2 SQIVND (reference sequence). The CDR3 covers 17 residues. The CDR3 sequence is CASSSPLQGIRVQPQHF. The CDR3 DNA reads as TGTGCCAGTAGTAGCCCCCTCCAGGGTATAAGGGTTCAGCCCCAGCATTTT.

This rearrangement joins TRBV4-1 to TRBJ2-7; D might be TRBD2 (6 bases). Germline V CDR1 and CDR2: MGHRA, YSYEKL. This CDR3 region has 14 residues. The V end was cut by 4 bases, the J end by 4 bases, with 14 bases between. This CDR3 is CASSLGGGQYEQYF. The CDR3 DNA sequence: TGCGCCAGCAGCCTCGGAGGAGGGCAGTACGAGCAGTACTTC.

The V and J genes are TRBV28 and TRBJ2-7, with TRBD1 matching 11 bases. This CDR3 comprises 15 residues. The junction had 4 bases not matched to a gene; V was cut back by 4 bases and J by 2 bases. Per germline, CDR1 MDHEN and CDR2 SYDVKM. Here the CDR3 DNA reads TGTGCCAGCAGTTCGGGACAGGGGGTACCCTACGAGCAGTACTTC. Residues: CASSSGQGVPYEQYF.

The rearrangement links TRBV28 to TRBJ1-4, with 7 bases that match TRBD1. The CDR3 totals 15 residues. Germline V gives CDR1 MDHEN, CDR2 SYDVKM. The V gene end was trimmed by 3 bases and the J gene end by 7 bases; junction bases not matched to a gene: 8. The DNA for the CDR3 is TGTGCCAGCAGTTTTGAACGGGCAGGGGGTGAAAAACTGTTTTTT. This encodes CASSFERAGGEKLFF. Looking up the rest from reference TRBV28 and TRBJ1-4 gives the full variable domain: DVKVTQSSRYLVKRTGEKVFLECVQDMDHENMFWYRQDPGLGLRLIYFSYDVKMKEKGDIPEGYSVSREKKERFSLILESASTNQTSMYLCASSFERAGGEKLFFGSGTQLSVL.

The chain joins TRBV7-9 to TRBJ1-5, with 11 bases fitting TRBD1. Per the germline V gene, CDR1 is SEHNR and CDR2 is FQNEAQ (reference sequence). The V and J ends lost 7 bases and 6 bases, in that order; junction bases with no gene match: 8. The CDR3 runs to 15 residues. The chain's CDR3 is CASKSGTGGPQPQHF. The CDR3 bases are TGTGCCAGCAAGTCCGGGACAGGGGGGCCTCAGCCCCAGCATTTT.

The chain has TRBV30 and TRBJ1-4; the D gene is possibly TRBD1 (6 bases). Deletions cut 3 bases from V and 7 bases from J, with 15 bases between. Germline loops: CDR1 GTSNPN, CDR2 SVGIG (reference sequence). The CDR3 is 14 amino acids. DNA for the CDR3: TGTGCCTGGAGGACTACAGGGCTCAGTGAAAAACTGTTTTTT. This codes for CAWRTTGLSEKLFF.

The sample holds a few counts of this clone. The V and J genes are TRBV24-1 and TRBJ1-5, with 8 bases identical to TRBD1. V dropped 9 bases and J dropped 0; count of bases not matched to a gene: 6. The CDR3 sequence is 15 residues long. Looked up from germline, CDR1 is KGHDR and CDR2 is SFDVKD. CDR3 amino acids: CATQGAGYSNQPQHF. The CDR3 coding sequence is TGTGCCACCCAGGGGGCTGGATATAGCAATCAGCCCCAGCATTTT.

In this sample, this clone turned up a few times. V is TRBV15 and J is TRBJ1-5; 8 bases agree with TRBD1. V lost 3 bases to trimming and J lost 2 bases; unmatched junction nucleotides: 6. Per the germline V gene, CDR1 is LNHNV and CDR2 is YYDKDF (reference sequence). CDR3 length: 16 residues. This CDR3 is CATSSRGRVGNQPQHF. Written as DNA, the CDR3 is TGTGCCACCAGCAGCAGGGGGCGCGTGGGCAATCAGCCCCAGCATTTT.

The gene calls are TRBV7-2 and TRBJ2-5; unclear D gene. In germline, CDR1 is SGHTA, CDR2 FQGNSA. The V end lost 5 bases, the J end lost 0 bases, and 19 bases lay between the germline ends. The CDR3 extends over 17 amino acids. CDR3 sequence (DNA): TGTGCCAGCAGCCCCGTTCTTGGGCCCCTGTACCAAGAGACCCAGTACTTC. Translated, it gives CASSPVLGPLYQETQYF.

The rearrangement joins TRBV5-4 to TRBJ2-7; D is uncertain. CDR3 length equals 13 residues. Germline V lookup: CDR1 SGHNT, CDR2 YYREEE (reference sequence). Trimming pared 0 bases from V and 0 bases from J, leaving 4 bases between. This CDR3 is CASSLASSYEQYF. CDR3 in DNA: TGTGCCAGCAGCTTGGCTAGCTCCTACGAGCAGTACTTC.

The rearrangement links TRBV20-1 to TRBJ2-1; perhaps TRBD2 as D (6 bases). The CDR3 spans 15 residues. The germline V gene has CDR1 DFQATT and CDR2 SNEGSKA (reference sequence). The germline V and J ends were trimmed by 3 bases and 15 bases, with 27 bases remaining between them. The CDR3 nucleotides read TGCAGTGCTAGTCGGGGGTCCACCCCGGTGTCGGTCGGGTTCTTC. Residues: CSASRGSTPVSVGFF.

As DNA, the CDR3 is TGTGCCAGCAGCTTAGATTCCCGGGGGCAGCCCCAGCATTTT. Translating gives CASSLDSRGQPQHF. V is TRBV7-2 and J is TRBJ1-5, with TRBD1 as a possible D gene (5 bases). The CDR3 sequence is 14 residues long. Germline V gene data show CDR1 as SGHTA and CDR2 as FQGNSA. Trimming left V 1 base short and J 7 bases short, with 11 bases between.

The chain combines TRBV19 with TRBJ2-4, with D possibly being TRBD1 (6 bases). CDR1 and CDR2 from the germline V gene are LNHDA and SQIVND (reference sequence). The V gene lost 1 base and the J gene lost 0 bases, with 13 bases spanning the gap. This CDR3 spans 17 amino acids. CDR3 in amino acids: CASSIGLGRGAKNIQYF. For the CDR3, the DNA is TGTGCCAGTAGTATAGGATTGGGCAGGGGAGCCAAAAACATTCAGTACTTC.

The CDR3 sequence: CASSQALGASWPNTEAFF. CDR3 bases: TGTGCCAGCAGTCAAGCCTTAGGAGCCTCATGGCCAAACACTGAAGCTTTCTTT. This chain uses TRBV7-2 with TRBJ1-1; D uncertain. The CDR3 is made up of 18 amino acids. The germline V gene has CDR1 SGHTA and CDR2 FQGNSA. With 6 bases removed from V and 2 bases from J, the gap between germline ends came to 25 bases.

This CDR3 is CATSRERLLEGYTF. The CDR3 nucleotides read TGTGCCACCAGCAGAGAAAGACTTTTAGAAGGCTACACCTTC. This rearrangement joins TRBV15 to TRBJ1-2; no clear D gene. The germline CDR1 and CDR2 sequences are LNHNV and YYDKDF (reference sequence). Between the trimmed V and J ends, which lost 0 bases and 8 bases, there was a span of 13 bases. This CDR3 spans 14 amino acids.

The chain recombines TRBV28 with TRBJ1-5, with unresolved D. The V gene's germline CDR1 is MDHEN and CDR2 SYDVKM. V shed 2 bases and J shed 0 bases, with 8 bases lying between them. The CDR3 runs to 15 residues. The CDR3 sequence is CASSLGGPSNQPQHF. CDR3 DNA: TGTGCCAGCAGTTTAGGCGGCCCTAGCAATCAGCCCCAGCATTTT.

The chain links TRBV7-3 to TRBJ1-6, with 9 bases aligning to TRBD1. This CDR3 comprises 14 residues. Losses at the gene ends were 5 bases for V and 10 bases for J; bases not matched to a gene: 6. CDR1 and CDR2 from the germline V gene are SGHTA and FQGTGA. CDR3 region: CASSQQGAGSPLHF. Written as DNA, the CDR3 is TGTGCCAGCAGCCAACAGGGGGCAGGATCACCCCTCCACTTT.